The present TCR beta chain was sequenced within a study of chemoradiotherapy in HPV16-positive cancers. On the study more broadly: Two HPV16-positive patients' cells yielded candidate HPV-specific clones and common motifs.

Profiled with immunoSEQ multiplex PCR; TCRdb holds only in-frame clones, not every one. The sample consists of thousands of clones, 70% to 90% of them appearing once. This clone was seen only a few times. Repertoires were sampled repeatedly during chemoradiotherapy. Sequenced material: tumor tissue, taken from a patient who underwent chemoradiotherapy. The clonotype was recovered from a human donor with HPV-associated anogenital cancer.

The CDR3 here is CASSLTGMNTEAFF. The CDR3 DNA reads TGTGCCAGTAGTCTGACAGGAATGAACACTGAAGCTTTCTTT. The genes are TRBV19 and TRBJ1-1; D is possibly TRBD1 (6 bases). Germline V gene data show CDR1 as LNHDA and CDR2 as SQIVND (reference sequence). Trimming removed 5 bases at V and 0 bases at J, with 10 bases between. This CDR3 is built from 14 residues.